The 15 T cell receptor beta chains below all came from one sample that was sequenced in a study of blood T cell repertoires in COVID-19. Generated by immunoSEQ multiplex PCR, the TCRdb table keeps only in-frame clones and is missing some. The sample records 150,000 to 200,000 clones, roughly 88% being singletons. The sample comprised peripheral blood. Receptors were obtained from a woman over 75 with acute or convalescent COVID-19.

The V call is TRBV19, the J call TRBJ1-6; 8 bases align to TRBD1. This CDR3 has 16 residues. Germline V gene sequence: CDR1 LNHDA, CDR2 SQIVND (reference sequence). V shed 5 bases and J 5 bases; nucleotides not matched to a gene: 8. As DNA, the CDR3 is TGTGCCAGTAGTTTCCGGACAGGGCAAAATAATTCACCCCTCCACTTT. It translates to CASSFRTGQNNSPLHF.

CDR3 DNA sequence: TGTGCCAGTAGTACGGCGGCCACTAATGAAAAACTGTTTTTT. Protein: CASSTAATNEKLFF. The rearrangement uses TRBV19 and TRBJ1-4, with D hard to call. CDR3 length: 14 amino acids. Deletions cut 4 bases from V and 2 bases from J, with 8 bases between. Germline-derived CDR1 and CDR2 are LNHDA and SQIVND (reference sequence).

The CDR3: CASSQGAAYEQYF. The CDR3 coding sequence is TGTGCCAGCAGCCAAGGTGCGGCCTACGAGCAGTACTTC. The chain is built from TRBV3-1 (or the pseudogene TRBV3-2) and TRBJ2-7; no clear D gene. There are 13 residues in the CDR3. Per the germline V gene, CDR1 is LGHDT and CDR2 is YNNKEL (reference sequence). V shed 1 base and J shed 2 bases, with 6 bases lying between them.

In DNA form, the CDR3 reads TGTGCCAGTAGGAAAAGATTGGCGGCTTTCAACACCGGGGAGCTGTTTTTT. Amino acid sequence: CASRKRLAAFNTGELFF. This sequence joins TRBV19 and TRBJ2-2; D not resolved. V was pared by 6 bases and J by 2 bases, with 19 bases between. Germline lookup yields CDR1 LNHDA and CDR2 SQIVND (reference sequence). The CDR3 consists of 17 residues.

The chain links TRBV2 to TRBJ1-5; D unresolved. The CDR3 spans 16 residues. The V end lost 3 bases, the J end lost 4 bases, and 16 bases lay between the germline ends. Per the germline V gene, CDR1 is SNHLY and CDR2 is FYNNEI. The CDR3 bases are TGTGCCAGCAGTGAGCTCAGGTTTTTTCCTAATCAGCCCCAGCATTTT. Encoded protein: CASSELRFFPNQPQHF. Complete variable domain (other parts from reference TRBV2 and TRBJ1-5): EPEVTQTPSHQVTQMGQEVILRCVPISNHLYFYWYRQILGQKVEFLVSFYNNEISEKSEIFDDQFSVERPDGSNFTLKIRSTKLEDSAMYFCASSELRFFPNQPQHFGDGTRLSIL.

The CDR3 loop is CASRPSSGGNEQFF. The DNA for the CDR3 is TGTGCCAGCAGACCCTCGAGCGGGGGGAATGAGCAGTTCTTC. The rearrangement joins TRBV27 to TRBJ2-1; 9 nucleotides match TRBD2. The germline V gene has CDR1 MNHEY and CDR2 SMNVEV (reference sequence). The CDR3 runs to 14 residues. V gave up 6 bases and J gave up 7 bases; unmatched junction bases: 7.

V gene TRBV4-2 combines with J gene TRBJ2-1; no firm D call. The CDR3 has 17 amino acids. In germline, CDR1 is LGHNA, CDR2 YNFKEQ. V lost 2 bases to trimming and J lost 9 bases, with 23 bases between them. Here the CDR3 reads CASSQYSLESRKREQFF. In DNA, the CDR3 is TGTGCCAGCAGCCAATATTCCCTAGAAAGTAGGAAACGTGAGCAGTTCTTC.

Only a few counts were recorded for this clone. This sequence joins TRBV6-2 or TRBV6-3 and TRBJ2-3, with D possibly TRBD2 on 6 matching bases. CDR1 MNHEY and CDR2 SVGEGT come from the germline V gene. This CDR3 is built from 15 residues. Deletions cut 0 bases from V and 2 bases from J, with 9 bases between. The CDR3 bases are TGTGCCAGCAGTTACTCGGGGACTTTCACAGATACGCAGTATTTT. Translation gives CASSYSGTFTDTQYF.

The V call is TRBV19, the J call TRBJ2-1, with TRBD2 as a possible D gene (5 bases). CDR1 and CDR2 from the germline V gene are LNHDA and SQIVND (reference sequence). This CDR3 contains 16 residues. The V gene lost 1 base and the J gene lost 7 bases, with 17 bases spanning the gap. The CDR3 DNA reads as TGTGCCAGTAGTATAGCCGGCGGGCGAACAATTAATGAGCAGTTCTTC. This codes for CASSIAGGRTINEQFF.

The genes are TRBV5-6 and TRBJ1-3, with TRBD1 as a possible D gene (5 bases). The CDR3 covers 15 residues. Looked up from germline, CDR1 is SGHDT and CDR2 is YYEEEE. Trimming removed 1 base from V and 0 bases from J, with 8 bases in between. The CDR3 sequence is CASSLYRNSGNTIYF. Written as DNA, the CDR3 is TGTGCCAGCAGCTTGTACAGGAACTCTGGAAACACCATATATTTT. The full variable domain, rest sourced from reference TRBV5-6 and TRBJ1-3, is DAGVTQSPTHLIKTRGQQVTLRCSPKSGHDTVSWYQQALGQGPQFIFQYYEEEERQRGNFPDRFSGHQFPNYSSELNVNALLLGDSALYLCASSLYRNSGNTIYFGEGSWLTVV.

This sequence joins TRBV6-2 or TRBV6-3 and TRBJ1-1; D is uncertain. The CDR3 extends over 14 amino acids. With 0 bases removed from V and 7 bases from J, the gap between germline ends came to 12 bases. CDR1 and CDR2 from the germline V gene are MNHEY and SVGEGT. The CDR3: CASSYSAGFGEAFF. The CDR3 DNA sequence: TGTGCCAGCAGTTACTCAGCCGGGTTTGGTGAAGCTTTCTTT.

The V gene is TRBV5-1, the J gene TRBJ2-3; maybe TRBD1 (5 bases). Per germline, CDR1 SGHRS and CDR2 YFSETQ. CDR3 length: 14 residues. Between the trimmed V and J ends, which lost 5 bases and 4 bases, there was a span of 14 bases. As DNA, the CDR3 is TGCGCCAGCAGTGGACGTCAAGGGGCAGATACGCAGTATTTT. This codes for CASSGRQGADTQYF.

The rearrangement uses TRBV2 and TRBJ1-6; TRBD1 matches 8 bases. This CDR3 has 15 amino acids. CDR1 SNHLY and CDR2 FYNNEI come from the germline V gene. V lost 5 bases to trimming and J lost 7 bases; unmatched junction nucleotides: 7. The CDR3: CASSTRTGRNSPLHF. Here the CDR3 DNA reads TGTGCCAGCAGTACTCGGACAGGGCGGAATTCACCCCTCCACTTT.

In this sample, this clone turned up once. This chain links TRBV15 with TRBJ2-2; the match to TRBD2 covers 9 bases. Germline CDR1 reads LNHNV; CDR2 reads YYDKDF (reference sequence). With V trimmed by 2 bases and J by 4 bases, 8 bases remained unmatched. This CDR3 spans 17 amino acids. The CDR3 region is CATSRFPSGDLTGELFF. CDR3 bases: TGTGCCACCAGCAGATTCCCTAGCGGGGATCTCACCGGGGAGCTGTTTTTT.

The chain couples TRBV19 to TRBJ2-1; 10 positions agree with TRBD2. The junction had 7 bases not matched to a gene; V was cut back by 9 bases and J by 5 bases. CDR3 size: 14 residues. Germline V gene sequence: CDR1 LNHDA, CDR2 SQIVND (reference sequence). CDR3 nucleotides: TGTGCCAGCAGGCCTAGCGGGAGAAACAATGAGCAGTTCTTC. This gives the protein CASRPSGRNNEQFF.